The entry below gives a single T cell receptor (beta chain) sequence along with its context. The table lists this clone with a count of one. What antigen it recognizes has not been identified. No qualities accompany the bases; no much larger clone lies one base away. This sample stems from a study of shared clonotypes between healthy human individuals (dated by TCRdb to 2018 to 2021). Turning to the overall study: A few men and a couple of women, aged 18 to 49 years, made up the cohort. For each donor, three plates each were used for CD4 naive and CD4 memory, two plates were used for CD8 naive, and one plate was used for CD8 memory. To estimate repertoire size and how much clonotypes are shared between individuals, the study performed deep sequencing of blood TCR repertoires from a handful of healthy adults. To increase sequencing depth and limit assay-specific biases, different laboratories used diverse techniques to prepare libraries and sequence TCR repertoires. Per donor, leukapheresis produced somewhere between about 0.94 and 9 billion PBMCs. What the research found in general, with its limitations: Clonotypes shared by all four sorted-subset donors showed higher generation probabilities than non-shared clonotypes. Based on pairwise subsampling, the degree of clonotype sharing among donors was expected to be affected by sequencing depth. The genetic and exposure-history diversity represented was limited by the small number of donors. Naive subsets generally had larger estimated clonotype richness than memory subsets. Approximately 4.8% of naive CD4, 3.5% of naive CD8, roughly 2.5% of memory CD4, and about 0.4% of memory CD8 clonotypes were shared across several donors. Sampling was restricted to blood, and TCR repertoires in tissue are likely to differ from TCR repertoires in blood. Incomplete sequencing was indicated by rarefaction of sorted-subset datasets, despite the large sequencing depth.

Using the deep immunoSEQ assay, TCR CDR3 regions were amplified from genomic DNA by multiplex PCR. For each cell subset, the extracted genomic DNA was distributed evenly across all wells of several immunoSEQ 96-well plates, and each plate served as one replicate. Each replicate PCR for sorted subsets received about 180 ng genomic DNA, equal to around 32,000 T cell genomes. Purified libraries were quantified with a Qubit 3.0 fluorometer, sized on a Bioanalyzer 2100, and re-quantified with the KAPA Library Quantification kit. Each immunoSEQ 96-well plate was sequenced on its own single-read 150-cycle Illumina NextSeq 550 flow cell. The source study handled its data this way. The immunoSEQ output contained only junctional sequences without quality scores, so filtering could not match that applied to full-length reads. Sequences were annotated with PyIR, a Python wrapper for IgBLAST v1.9, using IMGT germline references to assign V/J genes and CDR3. Any read was removed if the V/J assignment was weak (E-value above 1e-6), the CDR3 was missing, or the read contained stop codons, out-of-frame junctions, or ambiguous translated residues. V3J clonotypes were defined by identical inferred V gene, J gene, and CDR3 amino acid sequence. Percentage overlap between repertoires was calculated by dividing the number of shared unique clonotypes by the size of the smaller repertoire. Repertoire richness was assessed with RTK rarefaction, the Chao1 estimator, and Recon v2.1 estimates of unobserved clonotypes. For all TCRbeta clonotypes obtained by the gDNA method from four donors, generation probabilities were computed with OLGA. Sourced from immuneACCESS, this table was stored by TCRdb with only in-frame sequences that have V and J called. A share of the clones is absent; for the studies checked, an unresolved V gene accounts for under half, and the remainder has no known explanation. V, J and clone size reflect that table, while D and trimming were determined from the DNA. This sample has about 2 million clones in its table, and 90% to 95% of those were observed once. The ten biggest clones cover 0.1% to 0.15% of the sample.

Healthy HIV-negative adults with no recently reported acute infections or vaccinations were included as donors. Only Caucasian adults living in Nashville, Tennessee, USA were represented among the donors. CD4+ T cells were enriched by magnetic negative selection, after which naive cells were positively selected on CD45RA and the negative fraction was taken as the memory subset. Blood was obtained by leukapheresis, after which PBMCs were separated by Ficoll-Histopaque density gradient centrifugation and cryopreserved in liquid nitrogen vapor phase. Analytical flow cytometry was used to check the purity and quantity of every magnetically sorted T cell population. Each sorted fraction had its genomic DNA isolated and then quantified by UV absorbance on a Nanodrop 2000c. From cysteine to phenylalanine, the CDR3 is 15 amino acids long. The DNA shown is the 45-base CDR3, in frame from base 1. Sequences SGHAT (CDR1) and FQNNGV (CDR2) are obtained from the germline V gene. Between the V and J ends, shortened by 2 bases and 0 bases respectively, the junction contains 10 bases.

The rearrangement joined TRBV11-2 to TRBJ1-2; TRBD1 could be the D gene, as 6 bases match. Specimen: naive CD4+ T cells sorted from blood. The cell subset or site label here, explained by the study, means: CD45RA+ positively selected. This TCR came from a man between 18 and 35 years old in good health. CDR3 loop: CASSLTGQANYGYTF. DNA sequence: TGTGCCAGCAGCTTAACAGGGCAAGCTAACTATGGCTACACCTTC.